One T cell receptor beta chain is described in this entry. This table comes from immunoSEQ multiplex PCR, and its TCRdb copy is limited to in-frame clones, with some not included. The sample gives around 210,000 clones, about 78% of which show up once; less than 7% is in the top ten. Losses at the gene ends were 1 base for V and 0 bases for J; bases not matched to a gene: 10. This CDR3 is 18 amino acids long. CDR1 is SEHNR and CDR2 is FQNEAQ in the germline V gene (reference sequence). This sample was included in a study of blood T cell repertoires in COVID-19. This chain links TRBV7-9 with TRBJ2-7; 9 nucleotides match TRBD1. This clonotype was sampled from a woman aged 70-85 years with acute or convalescent COVID-19. Sequenced input: peripheral blood. Here the CDR3 reads CASSLGGTGTGSSYEQYF. The CDR3 DNA sequence: TGTGCCAGCAGCTTAGGAGGGACCGGGACAGGGTCCTCCTACGAGCAGTACTTC.